This T cell receptor beta chain was documented in a study of a mutant IDH1 vaccine in newly diagnosed glioma. Study-wide context: Former treatment meant radiotherapy, temozolomide, or both; the majority had gotten both.

Notes on this clone: Its antigen is as yet unknown.

The method was immunoSEQ multiplex PCR; TCRdb's version includes in-frame clones alone and lacks a portion of them. The top ten hold about 5% of the sample, which has 45,000 to 65,000 clones, about 65% seen once. Time point defined: week 47, end of study. Vaccine doses each comprised 300 ug of mutant IDH1 20-mer peptide, with topical imiquimod. This specimen consisted of peripheral blood mononuclear cells (PBMCs), obtained from a glioma patient whose treatment included an IDH1 peptide vaccine. The receptor was isolated from a man aged 35-49 years with glioma. Some clones in this sample may be carry-over from other donors' samples.

The CDR3 DNA follows: TGTGCCATCATTGGGCAGTACTTC. As protein: CAIIGQYF. V and J are TRBV7-2 and TRBJ2-7; D ambiguous. V was trimmed by 10 bases and J by 9 bases, leaving 7 bases between them. Germline CDR1 is SGHTA and CDR2 is FQGNSA. The CDR3 covers 8 residues.